This T cell receptor beta chain was recorded in a study of low-dose radiotherapy and immunotherapy resistance in tumors. Primers targeting TRAV and TRBV primed first-strand cDNA, covering alpha and beta chains. The PCR that amplified TCRs ran for approximately 18 cycles, relying on a constant-region primer and a V-primer adapter. TCRdb reanalysed the reads using MiXCR and keeps one entry per CDR3 protein. The profile shows nearly 95,000 distinct CDR3 sequences, 9.4% of them singletons. V was cut by 0 bases and J by 5 bases, with 13 bases left in between. CDR3 length: 15 residues. Germline CDR1 KGHSH, CDR2 LQKENI. The time point denotes: before trial treatment. This clonotype was seen a few times.

The receptor comes from a male donor with prostate cancer. The gene calls are TRBV18 and TRBJ2-5; D possibly uses TRBD1 or TRBD2 (5 bases each). The input for sequencing was PBMCs, taken before treatment. Here the CDR3 DNA reads TGTGCCAGCTCACCACCTGAGGGGATCAGGGAGACCCAGTACTTC. Amino acids: CASSPPEGIRETQYF. The variable domain in full, completed from reference TRBV18 and TRBJ2-5, reads NAGVMQNPRHLVRRRGQEARLRCSPMKGHSHVYWYRQLPEEGLKFMVYLQKENIIDESGMPKERFSAEFPKEGPSILRIQQVVRGDSAAYFCASSPPEGIRETQYFGPGTRLLVL.